This T cell receptor (beta chain) appears in the sequencing data of a study of blood T cell repertoires in COVID-19. Profiling relied on immunoSEQ multiplex PCR, and the TCRdb table lists in-frame clones only, not all of them. Among about 360,000 clones listed, more than 75% were seen once. This clone was detected once. Per germline, CDR1 MNHEY and CDR2 SVGEGT. CDR3 length: 12 residues. Trimming shortened V by 2 bases and J by 4 bases, and 6 bases separated the two germline ends. This chain joins TRBV6-2 or TRBV6-3 and TRBJ2-7; unclear D gene. The material sequenced was peripheral blood. This receptor was identified in a human donor in a cohort sampled during active COVID-19. The CDR3 nucleotides read TGTGCCAGCAGTTACGGTCAGTACGAGCAGTACTTC. Protein sequence: CASSYGQYEQYF.